Below are 15 T cell receptor beta chains sequenced from a single sample in a study of CD8+CD57+ T cells in acquired aplastic anemia. All patients picked for sequencing had shown, by flow cytometry, an expansion of CD8+CD57+ cells. Genomic DNA constituted the template upon which TCR beta VDJ and CDR3 profiling was performed. MiXCR, applied by TCRdb to the reads, yields one record per CDR3 protein. The sample has 210,000 or so distinct CDR3 sequences; about half are singletons. Sequencing was performed on sorted CD4+, CD8+, or CD8+CD57+ T cells (not recorded which) from PBMCs. These receptors originate from a human donor with aplastic anemia.

The CDR3 DNA reads as TGTGCCAGCAGCGCTTACAACAGGGGCGGGAACACTGAAGCTTTCTTT. Translating gives CASSAYNRGGNTEAFF. The chain links TRBV5-5 to TRBJ1-1, with 7 bases lining up with TRBD1. CDR1 and CDR2 from the germline V gene are SGHKS and YYEKEE (reference sequence). V lost 4 bases, J lost 1 base, and 10 bases stayed unmatched. The CDR3 has 16 amino acids.

This clonotype appeared many times. This sequence joins TRBV2 and TRBJ2-4; tentatively, D is TRBD1 (5 bases). This CDR3 is 15 amino acids long. Per the germline V gene, CDR1 is SNHLY and CDR2 is FYNNEI. V was clipped by 8 bases and J by 1 base, with 15 bases between them. The CDR3 reads CASWGREGAKNIQYF. The CDR3 DNA follows: TGTGCCAGCTGGGGCAGGGAAGGGGCCAAAAACATTCAGTACTTC.

Of note for this clonotype: A read error may account for a junction end that differs from germline. The chain employs TRBV12-3 or TRBV12-4 and TRBJ2-7, with D perhaps being TRBD1 or TRBD2 (5 bases each). There are 14 residues in the CDR3. The CDR3 DNA reads as TGTGCCAGCAGCCAAGGGAGCAGGGACGGCGAGCGGTACTTC. Protein product: CASSQGSRDGERYF.

This clonotype appeared many times. The rearrangement joins TRBV14 to TRBJ2-6, with D perhaps matching TRBD1 or TRBD2 (5 bases each). Trimming took 1 base from V and 1 from J, leaving 14 bases between them. Germline-derived CDR1 and CDR2 are SGHDN and FVKESK. This CDR3 spans 18 amino acids. For the CDR3, the DNA is TGTGCCAGCAGCCAAGTGACCGTCAGGGAGTCTGGGGCCAACGTCCTGACTTTC. It specifies CASSQVTVRESGANVLTF.

Note on this clonotype: Being one base from a much bigger clone, this may be a read error. V and J are TRBV5-1 and TRBJ1-1; D remains unclear. V dropped 7 bases and J dropped 1 base, with 17 bases sitting between them. The CDR3 sequence is 15 residues long. Per the germline V gene, CDR1 is SGHRS and CDR2 is YFSETQ. CDR3 protein: CASARDLRGNTEAFF. As DNA, the CDR3 is TGCGCCAGCGCCCGGGATTTGCGGGGGAACACTGAAGCTTTCTTT.

This chain joins TRBV19 and TRBJ1-1; D unresolved. Germline CDR1 and CDR2: LNHDA and SQIVND (reference sequence). V dropped 5 bases and J dropped 1 base, with 5 bases sitting between them. This CDR3 has 12 amino acids. DNA of the CDR3: TGTGCCAGTAGTCGACAGAACACTGAAGCTTTCTTT. This encodes CASSRQNTEAFF.

This rearrangement joins TRBV3-1 to TRBJ2-7, with D possibly matching TRBD2 (5 bases). The germline V gene has CDR1 LGHDT and CDR2 YNNKEL (reference sequence). V was clipped by 0 bases and J by 5 bases, with 11 bases between them. This CDR3 has 14 amino acids. Written as DNA, the CDR3 is TGTGCCAGCAGCCAAGATCCCCTAGCTAACGAGCAGTACTTC. It is translated as CASSQDPLANEQYF.

J is TRBJ2-7 and V is TRBV19; no firm D call. Trimming stripped 1 base from V and 0 bases from J, with 16 bases between. Germline V gives CDR1 LNHDA, CDR2 SQIVND (reference sequence). The length of the CDR3 is 17 residues. CDR3 sequence: CASSIGWTVESSYEQYF. As DNA, the CDR3 is TGTGCCAGTAGTATAGGTTGGACCGTCGAGAGCTCCTACGAGCAGTACTTC. The full variable domain, rest sourced from reference TRBV19 and TRBJ2-7, is DGGITQSPKYLFRKEGQNVTLSCEQNLNHDAMYWYRQDPGQGLRLIYYSQIVNDFQKGDIAEGYSVSREKKESFPLTVTSAQKNPTAFYLCASSIGWTVESSYEQYFGPGTRLTVT.

CDR3 coding DNA: TGTGCCAGCAGCTTAGATGAAGGTGCTGAAGCTTTCTTT. It yields the protein CASSLDEGAEAFF. The chain uses TRBV7-9 and TRBJ1-1; D not resolved. The germline V gene encodes CDR1 SEHNR and CDR2 FQNEAQ (reference sequence). There are 13 residues in the CDR3. The V gene lost 1 base and the J gene lost 6 bases, with 9 bases spanning the gap.

The rearrangement links TRBV30 to TRBJ1-2; D remains ambiguous. Trimming took off 4 bases at V and 8 bases at J, with 14 bases between the two ends. CDR1 and CDR2 from the germline V gene are GTSNPN and SVGIG (reference sequence). This CDR3 has 12 residues. In DNA, the CDR3 is TGTGCCTGGAACCCTCCAGCGGGGGGCTACACCTTC. Its translation is CAWNPPAGGYTF. The whole variable domain, filled in from reference TRBV30 and TRBJ1-2, reads SQTIHQWPATLVQPVGSPLSLECTVEGTSNPNLYWYRQAAGRGLQLLFYSVGIGQISSEVPQNLSASRPQDRQFILSSKKLLLSDSGFYLCAWNPPAGGYTFGSGTRLTVV.

The table lists this clonotype with many counts. The chain has TRBV24-1 and TRBJ2-1; 12 nucleotides align to TRBD1. CDR1 is KGHDR, CDR2 SFDVKD, per germline. V was clipped by 2 bases and J by 5 bases; unmatched bases: 9. The CDR3 length is 18 residues. Here the CDR3 DNA reads TGTGCCACCAGTGATTCTTGGGGGACAGGGGGCGACGACAATGAGCAGTTCTTC. It codes for CATSDSWGTGGDDNEQFF.

This clonotype showed up many times. V usage is TRBV20-1 and J usage is TRBJ1-1; D is uncertain. CDR1 is DFQATT and CDR2 is SNEGSKA in the germline V gene (reference sequence). V was cut by 6 bases and J by 4 bases, with 9 bases left in between. The CDR3 has 11 residues. CDR3 sequence (DNA): TGCAGTGCGGTAGCGGGCACTGAAGCTTTCTTT. Its translation: CSAVAGTEAFF.

This chain connects TRBV7-3 to TRBJ1-1, with D possibly TRBD1 on 5 matching bases. The CDR3 covers 12 residues. Trimming cost V 8 bases and J 0 bases, with 7 bases left between them. The germline V gene encodes CDR1 SGHTA and CDR2 FQGTGA. The CDR3 protein is CASADMNTEAFF. The CDR3 DNA sequence: TGTGCCAGCGCGGACATGAACACTGAAGCTTTCTTT.

This clonotype was seen only a few times. The chain recombines TRBV7-2 with TRBJ2-7, with 7 positions matching TRBD1. The CDR3 has 15 residues. With 6 bases clipped from V and 0 bases from J, the junction kept 8 bases outside the gene matches. Germline V lookup: CDR1 SGHTA, CDR2 FQGNSA. The CDR3 DNA sequence: TGTGCCAGCAGGTTAAGCCGGGACAGCTCCTACGAGCAGTACTTC. Amino acids: CASRLSRDSSYEQYF.

This clonotype was detected only a few times. This chain uses TRBV3-1 with TRBJ2-5; 8 nucleotides align to TRBD2. The CDR3 is made up of 14 amino acids. Trimming cost V 1 base and J 7 bases; bases outside gene matches: 5. Germline V gene sequence: CDR1 LGHDT, CDR2 YNNKEL (reference sequence). CDR3 sequence (DNA): TGTGCCAGCAGCCAAGGACTAGCGCCCGGGACCCAGTACTTC. Translated, it gives CASSQGLAPGTQYF.